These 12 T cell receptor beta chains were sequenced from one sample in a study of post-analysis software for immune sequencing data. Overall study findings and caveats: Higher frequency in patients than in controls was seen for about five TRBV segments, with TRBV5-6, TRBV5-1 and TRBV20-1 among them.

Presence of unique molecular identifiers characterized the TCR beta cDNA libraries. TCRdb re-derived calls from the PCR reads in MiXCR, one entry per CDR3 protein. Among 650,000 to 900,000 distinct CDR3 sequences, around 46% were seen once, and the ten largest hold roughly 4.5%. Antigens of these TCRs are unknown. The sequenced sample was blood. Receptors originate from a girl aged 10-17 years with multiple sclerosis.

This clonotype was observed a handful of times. DNA of the CDR3: TGCAGTGCTATGCCCTTGGATAGGAGAACCTCGGATACGCAGTATTTT. This codes for CSAMPLDRRTSDTQYF. The chain uses TRBV20-1 and TRBJ2-3; D unclear. The CDR3 has 16 amino acids. CDR1 is DFQATT, CDR2 SNEGSKA, per germline (reference sequence). V lost 4 bases and J lost 6, with 23 bases in between.

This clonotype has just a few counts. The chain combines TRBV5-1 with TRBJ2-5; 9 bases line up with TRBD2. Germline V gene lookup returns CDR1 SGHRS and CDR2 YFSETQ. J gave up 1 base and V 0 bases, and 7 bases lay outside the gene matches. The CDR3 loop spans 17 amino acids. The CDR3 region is CASSLAKFSGSQETQYF. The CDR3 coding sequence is TGCGCCAGCAGCTTGGCCAAGTTTAGCGGGAGCCAAGAGACCCAGTACTTC.

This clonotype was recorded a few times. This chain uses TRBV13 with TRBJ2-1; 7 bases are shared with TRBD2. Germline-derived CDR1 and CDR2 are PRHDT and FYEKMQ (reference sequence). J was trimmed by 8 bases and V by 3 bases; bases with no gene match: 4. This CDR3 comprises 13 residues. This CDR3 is CASSLGTIDEQFF. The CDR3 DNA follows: TGTGCCAGCAGCTTGGGGACTATCGATGAGCAGTTCTTC.

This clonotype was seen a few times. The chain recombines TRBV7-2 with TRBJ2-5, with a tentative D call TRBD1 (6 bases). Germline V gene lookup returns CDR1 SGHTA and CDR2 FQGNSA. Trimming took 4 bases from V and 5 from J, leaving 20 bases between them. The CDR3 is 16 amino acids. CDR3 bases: TGTGCCAGCAGCTCCCATCCGGGACAAGTAAGGGAGACCCAGTACTTC. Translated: CASSSHPGQVRETQYF.

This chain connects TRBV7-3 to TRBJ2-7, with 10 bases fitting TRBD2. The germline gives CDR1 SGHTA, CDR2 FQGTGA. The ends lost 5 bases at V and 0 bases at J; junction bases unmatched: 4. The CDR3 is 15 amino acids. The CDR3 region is CASSELAGSSYEQYF. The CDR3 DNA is TGTGCCAGCAGCGAACTAGCGGGGAGCTCCTACGAGCAGTACTTC.

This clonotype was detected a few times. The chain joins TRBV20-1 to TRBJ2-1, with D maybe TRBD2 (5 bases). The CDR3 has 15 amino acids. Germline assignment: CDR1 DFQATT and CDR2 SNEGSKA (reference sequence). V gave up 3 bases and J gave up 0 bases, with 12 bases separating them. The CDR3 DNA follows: TGCAGTGCTAGTGGAGGAACCACCTCCTACAATGAGCAGTTCTTC. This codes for CSASGGTTSYNEQFF.

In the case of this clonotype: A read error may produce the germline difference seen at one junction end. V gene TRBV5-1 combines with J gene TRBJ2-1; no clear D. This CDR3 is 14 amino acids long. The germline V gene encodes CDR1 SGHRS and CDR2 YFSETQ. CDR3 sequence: CASGFRSSYNEQFF. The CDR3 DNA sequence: TGCGCCAGCGGCTTCCGTAGCTCCTACAATGAGCAGTTCTTC.

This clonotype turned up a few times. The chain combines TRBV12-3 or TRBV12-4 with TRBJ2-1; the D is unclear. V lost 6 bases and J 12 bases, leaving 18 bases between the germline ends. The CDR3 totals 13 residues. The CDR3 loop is CASRTSLGLGQFF. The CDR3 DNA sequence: TGTGCCAGCAGGACCTCCCTAGGGTTGGGGCAGTTCTTC.

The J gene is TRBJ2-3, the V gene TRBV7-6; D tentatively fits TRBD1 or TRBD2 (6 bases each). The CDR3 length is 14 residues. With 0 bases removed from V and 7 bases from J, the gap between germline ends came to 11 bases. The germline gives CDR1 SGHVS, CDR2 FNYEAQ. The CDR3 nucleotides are TGTGCCAGCAGCTTAGCGGAGGGGGGAAATACGCAGTATTTT. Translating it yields CASSLAEGGNTQYF.

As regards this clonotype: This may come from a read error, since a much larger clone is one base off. CDR3 in DNA: TGCGCCAGCAGCGACCCAGGGCTAGCTAATAAAAAACTGTTTTTT. Translation: CASSDPGLANKKLFF. The chain combines TRBV4-1 with TRBJ1-4; a possible D gene is TRBD1 (5 bases). Germline V gives CDR1 MGHRA, CDR2 YSYEKL. This CDR3 comprises 15 residues.

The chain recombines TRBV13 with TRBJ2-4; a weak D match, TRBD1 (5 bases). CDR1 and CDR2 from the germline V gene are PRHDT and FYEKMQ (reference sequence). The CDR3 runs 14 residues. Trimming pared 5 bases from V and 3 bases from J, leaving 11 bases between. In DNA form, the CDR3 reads TGTGCCAGCAGCGTCAGGGATGGCAAAAACATTCAGTACTTC. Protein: CASSVRDGKNIQYF.

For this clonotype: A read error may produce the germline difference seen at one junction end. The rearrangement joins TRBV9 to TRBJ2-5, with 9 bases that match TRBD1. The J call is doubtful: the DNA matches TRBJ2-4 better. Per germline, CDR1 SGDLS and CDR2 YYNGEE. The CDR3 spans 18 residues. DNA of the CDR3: TGTGCCAGCAGCCCGCCGGGACAGGGACTGTTAGCCAAAAGCATTCAGTACTTC. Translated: CASSPPGQGLLAKSIQYF.